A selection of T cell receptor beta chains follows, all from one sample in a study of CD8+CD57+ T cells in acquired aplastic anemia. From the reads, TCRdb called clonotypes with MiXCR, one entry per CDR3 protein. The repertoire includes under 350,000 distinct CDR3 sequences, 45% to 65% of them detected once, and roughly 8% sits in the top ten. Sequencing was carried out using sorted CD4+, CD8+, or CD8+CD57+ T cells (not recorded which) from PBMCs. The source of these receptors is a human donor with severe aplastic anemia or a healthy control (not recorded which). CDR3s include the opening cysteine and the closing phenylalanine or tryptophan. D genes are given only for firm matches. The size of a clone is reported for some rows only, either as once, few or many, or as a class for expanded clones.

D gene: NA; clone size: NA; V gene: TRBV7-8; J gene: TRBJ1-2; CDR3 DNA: TGTGCCAGCAGCTTCTCGGAGAACTATGGCTACACCTTC; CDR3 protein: CASSFSENYGYTF
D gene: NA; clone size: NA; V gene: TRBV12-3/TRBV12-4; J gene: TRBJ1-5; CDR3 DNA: TGTGCCAGCAGACCCAGTGGGGGATTACAGCCCCAGCATTTT; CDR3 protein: CASRPSGGLQPQHF
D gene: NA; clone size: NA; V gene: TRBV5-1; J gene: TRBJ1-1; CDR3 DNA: TGCGCCAGCAGCCAACTCGGACCTACGTCGCCCAACACTGAAGCTTTCTTT; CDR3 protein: CASSQLGPTSPNTEAFF
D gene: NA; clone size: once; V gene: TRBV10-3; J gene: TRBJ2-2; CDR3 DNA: TGTGCCATCGGGACTCCTGAAAAGAACACCGGGGAGCTGTTTTTT; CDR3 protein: CAIGTPEKNTGELFF
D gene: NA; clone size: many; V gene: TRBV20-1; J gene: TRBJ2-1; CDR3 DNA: TGCAGTGCTAGCCTAGGACCGCTGAGCTCCTACAATGAGCAGTTCTTC; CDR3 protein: CSASLGPLSSYNEQFF
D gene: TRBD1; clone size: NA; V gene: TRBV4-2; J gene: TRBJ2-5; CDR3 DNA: TGTTCCAGCAGCCACGGTAGGACCGGGACAGGGAGCCGAGAGACCCAGTACTTC; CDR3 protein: CSSSHGRTGTGSRETQYF
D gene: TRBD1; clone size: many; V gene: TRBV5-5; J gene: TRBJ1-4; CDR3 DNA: TGTGCCAGCAGCCCTCTCGGGACAGGGCATCGAACTAATGAAAAACTGTTTTTT; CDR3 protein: CASSPLGTGHRTNEKLFF
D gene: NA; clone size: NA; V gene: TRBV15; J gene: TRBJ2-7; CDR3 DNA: TGTGCCACCAGCAGAGACGGGGCTGACTACGAGCAGTACTTC; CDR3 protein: CATSRDGADYEQYF
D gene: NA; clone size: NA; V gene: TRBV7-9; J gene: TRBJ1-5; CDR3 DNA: TGTGCCAGCAGCTTAAGTACCCCCCGTGGACAAACTTATAGCAATCAGCCCCAGCATTTT; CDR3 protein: CASSLSTPRGQTYSNQPQHF
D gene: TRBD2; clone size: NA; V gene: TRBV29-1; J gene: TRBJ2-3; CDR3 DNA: TGCAGCGCTGCCGGACTAGTGGGAGATACGCAGTATTTT; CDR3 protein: CSAAGLVGDTQYF
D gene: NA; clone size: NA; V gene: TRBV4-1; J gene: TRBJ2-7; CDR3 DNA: TGCGCCAGCAGCCCCACGCCCGGGGTTCTGACGACCTACGAGCAGTACTTC; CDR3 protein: CASSPTPGVLTTYEQYF
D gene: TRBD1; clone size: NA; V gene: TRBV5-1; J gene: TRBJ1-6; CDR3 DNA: TGCGCCAGCAGCTTGGGGGACAGGGGGCTTGGTTCACCCCTCCACTTT; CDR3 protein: CASSLGDRGLGSPLHF
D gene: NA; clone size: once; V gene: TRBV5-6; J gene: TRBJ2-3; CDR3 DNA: TGTGCCAGCAGCCTGACTAGTATCGAGGATACGCAGTATTTT; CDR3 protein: CASSLTSIEDTQYF
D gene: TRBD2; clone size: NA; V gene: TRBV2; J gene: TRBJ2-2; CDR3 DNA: TGTGCCAGCAGTACAGCGGGGGGCACCGGGGAGCTGTTTTTT; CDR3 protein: CASSTAGGTGELFF
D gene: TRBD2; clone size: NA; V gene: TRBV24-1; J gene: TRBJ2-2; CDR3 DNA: TGTGCCACCAGTGACCCTAGTAGTCCAAGCGGGAGCGCGAACACCGGGGAGCTGTTTTTT; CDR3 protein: CATSDPSSPSGSANTGELFF
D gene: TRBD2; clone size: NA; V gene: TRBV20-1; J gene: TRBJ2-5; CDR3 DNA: TGCAGTGCTAACTACAATGAGCGGGGGGGGACCCGATACTGGGAGCAGTACTTC; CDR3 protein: CSANYNERGGTRYWEQYF
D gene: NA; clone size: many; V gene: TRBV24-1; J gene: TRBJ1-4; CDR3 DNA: TGTGCCACCAGTGATAGGACACGGGATGAAAAACTGTTTTTT; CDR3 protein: CATSDRTRDEKLFF
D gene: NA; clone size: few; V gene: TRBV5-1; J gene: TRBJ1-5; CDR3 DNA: TGTGCTAGCAGCTTAGGACAGAATCAGCCCCAGCATTTT; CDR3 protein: CASSLGQNQPQHF
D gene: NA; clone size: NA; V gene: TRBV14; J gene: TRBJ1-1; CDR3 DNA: TGTGCCAGCAGCAGGGTGGAGGCTCTCTTT; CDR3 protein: CASSRVEALF
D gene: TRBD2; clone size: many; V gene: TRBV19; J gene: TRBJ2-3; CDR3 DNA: TGTGCCAGTAGTGAGGCTAGCGGGGGGCTCCCTTGGGCCCTTAGCACAGATACGCAGTATTTT; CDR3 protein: CASSEASGGLPWALSTDTQYF
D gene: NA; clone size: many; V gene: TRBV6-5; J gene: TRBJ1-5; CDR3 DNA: TGTGCCAGCAGTTACGGCCGGGCGGGTCAGCCCCAGCATTTT; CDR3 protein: CASSYGRAGQPQHF
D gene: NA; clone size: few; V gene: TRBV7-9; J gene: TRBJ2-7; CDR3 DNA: TGTGCCAGCAGCCACCGACAGAAATCCTACGAGCAGTACTTC; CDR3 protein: CASSHRQKSYEQYF
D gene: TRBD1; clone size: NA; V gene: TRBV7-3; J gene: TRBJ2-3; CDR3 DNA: TGTGCCAGCAGCCCAACAGGGGTAACCACAGATACGCAGTATTTT; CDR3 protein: CASSPTGVTTDTQYF
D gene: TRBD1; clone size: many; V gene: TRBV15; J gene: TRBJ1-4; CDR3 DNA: TGTGCCACCAGCAGGCAGGGGGTTGGTGAAAAACTGTTTTTT; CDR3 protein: CATSRQGVGEKLFF
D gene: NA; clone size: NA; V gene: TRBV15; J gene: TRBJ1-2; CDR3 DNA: TGTGCCACCAGCCGGACTCAAACGAATGGCTACACCTTC; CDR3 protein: CATSRTQTNGYTF
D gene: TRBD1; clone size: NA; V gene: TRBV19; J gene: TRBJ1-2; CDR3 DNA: TGTGCCAGCACGCAGGCAGGGACAGATTTTAACTATGGCTACACCTTC; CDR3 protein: CASTQAGTDFNYGYTF
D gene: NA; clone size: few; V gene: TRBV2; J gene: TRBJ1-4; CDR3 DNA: TGTGCCAGCAGTGGGGGATATAATGAAAAACTGTTTTTT; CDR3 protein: CASSGGYNEKLFF
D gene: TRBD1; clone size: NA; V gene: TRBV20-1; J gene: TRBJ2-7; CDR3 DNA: TGCAGTGCCCGCAGAAGGACAGGGGGCTACGAGCAGTACTTC; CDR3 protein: CSARRRTGGYEQYF
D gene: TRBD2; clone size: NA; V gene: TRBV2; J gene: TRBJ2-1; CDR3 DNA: TGTGCTCTAGCGGAAGCATACAATGAGCAGTTCTTC; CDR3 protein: CALAEAYNEQFF
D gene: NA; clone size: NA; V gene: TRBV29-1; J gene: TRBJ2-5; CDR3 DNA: TGCAGAAAAGGGAAATTAGACGGGGCCCAAGAGACCCAGTACTTC; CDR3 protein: CRKGKLDGAQETQYF
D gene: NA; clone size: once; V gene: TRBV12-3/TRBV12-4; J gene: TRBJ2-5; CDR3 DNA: TGTGCCAGCAGCCGCGAAGGGCTTTCATGGACCCAGTACTTC; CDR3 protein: CASSREGLSWTQYF
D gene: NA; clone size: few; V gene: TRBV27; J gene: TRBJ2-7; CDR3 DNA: TGTGCCACCGCCGAGGGGGGGCAACACGAGCAGTACTTC; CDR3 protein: CATAEGGQHEQYF
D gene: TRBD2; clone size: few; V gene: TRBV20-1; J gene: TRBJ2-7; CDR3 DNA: TGCAGTGCTGAGCGGCGGGGGGGGGACGAGCAGTACTTC; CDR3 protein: CSAERRGGDEQYF
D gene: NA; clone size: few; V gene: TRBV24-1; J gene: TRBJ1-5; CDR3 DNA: TGTGCCACCAGTGGGTATCAGGGATACAATCAGCCCCAGCATTTT; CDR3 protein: CATSGYQGYNQPQHF
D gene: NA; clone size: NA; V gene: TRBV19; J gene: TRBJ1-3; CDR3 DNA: TGTGCCAGTAGTGACCGGGACAAGAGGGGTAACACCATATATTTT; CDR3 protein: CASSDRDKRGNTIYF
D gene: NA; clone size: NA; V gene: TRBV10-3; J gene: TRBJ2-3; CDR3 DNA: TGTGCCATCAGTCCTACATCCAACAACGATACGCAGTATTTT; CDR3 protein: CAISPTSNNDTQYF
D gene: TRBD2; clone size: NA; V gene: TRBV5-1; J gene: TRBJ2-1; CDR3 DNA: TGCGCCAGCTCTGAGAGCGGGGGGGCCAATGAGCAGTTCTTC; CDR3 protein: CASSESGGANEQFF
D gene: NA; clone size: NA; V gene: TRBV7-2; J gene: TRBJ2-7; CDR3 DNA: TGTGCCAGCAGTGAATATAGGGTTGGGTCGAACTACGAGCAGTACTTC; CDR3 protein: CASSEYRVGSNYEQYF
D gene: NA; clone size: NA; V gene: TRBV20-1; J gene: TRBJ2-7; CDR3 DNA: TGCAGTGCTAGAAGCGACACGAAGCAGTACTTC; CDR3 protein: CSARSDTKQYF
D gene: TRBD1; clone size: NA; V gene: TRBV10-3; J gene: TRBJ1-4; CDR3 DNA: TGTGCCATCAGTGAGTCGACAGGGGGAGCTGAAAAACTGTTTTTT; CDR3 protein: CAISESTGGAEKLFF
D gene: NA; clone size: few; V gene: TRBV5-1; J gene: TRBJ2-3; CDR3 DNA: TGCGCCAGCAGCTTGGCAATAGCTCCTAGCACAGATACGCAGTATTTT; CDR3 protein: CASSLAIAPSTDTQYF
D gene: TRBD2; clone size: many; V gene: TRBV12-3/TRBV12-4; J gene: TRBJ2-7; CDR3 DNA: TGTGCCAGCAGTTGGGGACTAGCGTCTTCCTACGAGCAGTACTTC; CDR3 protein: CASSWGLASSYEQYF
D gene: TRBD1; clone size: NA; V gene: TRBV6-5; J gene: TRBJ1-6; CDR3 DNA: TGTGCCACCAAACAGGGGAATTCACCCCTCCACTTT; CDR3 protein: CATKQGNSPLHF
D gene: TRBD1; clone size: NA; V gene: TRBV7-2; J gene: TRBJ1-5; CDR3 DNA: TGTGCCAGCAGCCAAGAAGGGGGCACATACGAGCATTTT; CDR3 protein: CASSQEGGTYEHF
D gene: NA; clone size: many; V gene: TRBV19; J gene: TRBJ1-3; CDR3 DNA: TGTGCCAGTAGTATAGGGACAGCTACCATCTCTGGAAACACCATATATTTT; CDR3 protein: CASSIGTATISGNTIYF
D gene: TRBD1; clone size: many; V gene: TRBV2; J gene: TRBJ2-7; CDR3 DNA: TGTGCCAGCAGTGTACAGGGGCGCGACGAGCAGTACTTC; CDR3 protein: CASSVQGRDEQYF
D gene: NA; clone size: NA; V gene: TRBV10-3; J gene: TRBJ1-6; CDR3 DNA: TGTGCCATCAACCCTGGCAGAGGGTCACCCCTCCACTTT; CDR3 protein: CAINPGRGSPLHF
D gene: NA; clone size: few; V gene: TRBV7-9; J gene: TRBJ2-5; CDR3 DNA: TGTGCCAGCAGCTTAGCTTGGAGGGAAGAGACCCAGTACTTC; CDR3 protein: CASSLAWREETQYF
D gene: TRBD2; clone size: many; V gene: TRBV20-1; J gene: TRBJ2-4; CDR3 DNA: TGCAGTGCTAGAGACCCTCTAGCGGGGGGGCCAAGGGGGAACATTCAGTACTTC; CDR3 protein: CSARDPLAGGPRGNIQYF
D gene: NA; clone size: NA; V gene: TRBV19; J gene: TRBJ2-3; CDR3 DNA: TGTGCCAGTAGCCCTAGGCAGGCCACAGATACGCAGTATTTT; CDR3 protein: CASSPRQATDTQYF
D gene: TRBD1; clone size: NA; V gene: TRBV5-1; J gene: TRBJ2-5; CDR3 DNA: TGCACCAGCAGCTTGGGGGACAGGGGGTTCCAAGAGACCCAGTACTTC; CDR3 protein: CTSSLGDRGFQETQYF
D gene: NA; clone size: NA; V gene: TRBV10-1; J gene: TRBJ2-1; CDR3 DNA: TGCGCCAGCAGTGAAGGGAGTCTGGACTACAATGAGCAGTTCTTC; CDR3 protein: CASSEGSLDYNEQFF
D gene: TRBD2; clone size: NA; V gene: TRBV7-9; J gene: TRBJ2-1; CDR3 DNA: TGTGCCAGCAGCTCTTTAGCGGGAGCGATAAATGAGCAGTTCTTC; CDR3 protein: CASSSLAGAINEQFF
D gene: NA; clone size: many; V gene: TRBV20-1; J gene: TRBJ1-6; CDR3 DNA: TGCAGTGCTAGCCCCCCAGGGTGGGATTCACCCCTCCACTTT; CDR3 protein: CSASPPGWDSPLHF
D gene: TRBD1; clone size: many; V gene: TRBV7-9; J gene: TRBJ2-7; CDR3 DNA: TGTGCCAGCAGCTTGGGACAGGGCACCTACGAGCAGTACTTC; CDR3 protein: CASSLGQGTYEQYF
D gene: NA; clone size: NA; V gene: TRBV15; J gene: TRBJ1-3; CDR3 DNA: TGTGCCACCAGCAGAGAGGGCCACTCTGGAAACACCATATATTTT; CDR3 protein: CATSREGHSGNTIYF
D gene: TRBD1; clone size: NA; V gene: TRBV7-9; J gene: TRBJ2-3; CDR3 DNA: TGTGCCAGCAGCCCAGACAGGGTTGAAGATACGCAGTATTTT; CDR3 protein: CASSPDRVEDTQYF
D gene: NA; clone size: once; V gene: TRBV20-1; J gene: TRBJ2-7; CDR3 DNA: TGCAGTGCTAGAGATGCTAGCTCCTACGAGCAGTACTTC; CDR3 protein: CSARDASSYEQYF
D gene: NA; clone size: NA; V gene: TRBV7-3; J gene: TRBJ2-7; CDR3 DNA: TGTGCCAGCAGCCTAGAACGGGGCTACGAGCGGTACTTC; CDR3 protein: CASSLERGYERYF
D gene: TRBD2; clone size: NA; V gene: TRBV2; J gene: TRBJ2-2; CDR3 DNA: TGTGCCAGCAGCGAGGCGATGGGACTAGCGGGAAAGAGAAACACCGGGGAGCTGTTTTTT; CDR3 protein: CASSEAMGLAGKRNTGELFF